Sequencing of this T cell receptor beta chain was carried out in a study of shared clonotypes between healthy human individuals. Trimming removed 0 bases at V and 5 bases at J, with 8 bases between. Germline CDR1 SGDLS, CDR2 YYNGEE. The CDR3 consists of 13 residues. The repertoire was sequenced with immunoSEQ multiplex PCR; TCRdb's copy has only in-frame clones and lacks some. Among some 2 million clones listed, about 95% were seen once. Turning to this clone: Other DNA sequences in the sample encode the same CDR3.

In the naive CD8 group, cells lacked CD45RO and were positively selected for CCR7, so terminally differentiated effector memory CD45RA+ cells were left out. This clonotype was obtained from a man aged 18 to 30 in good health. V is TRBV9 and J is TRBJ1-1; D ambiguous. The material sequenced was naive CD8+ T cells sorted from blood. CDR3 sequence reads: CASSVGAGTEAFF. The CDR3 DNA follows: TGTGCCAGCAGCGTAGGGGCGGGGACTGAAGCTTTCTTT.